Below, 27 T cell receptor beta chains from the same sample are listed, as sequenced in a study of PD-1 blockade in classical Hodgkin lymphoma (dated by TCRdb to about 2020). Library prep was done by the immunoSEQ multiplex PCR assay. Here the immuneACCESS table is served through TCRdb, limited to in-frame sequences with V and J called. Missing clones are a known gap in these copies; in checked studies unresolved V genes cover under half, and the rest lacks a known reason. Present in this sample are 25,000 or so clones, 60% to 85% of which were seen just once. The ten largest clones capture around 2.3% of the sample. The intended sense of this specimen's time point label: cycle 1 day 1 (C1D1), immediately before nivolumab initiation. Every trial patient had relapsed after autologous stem cell transplantation, and cohorts A, B and C differed in prior brentuximab vedotin exposure. Magnetic negative selection with a Miltenyi CD4+ T cell isolation kit was used to purify CD4+ T cells from thawed PBMCs.

Sequencing used CD4+ T cells from blood, obtained at baseline. The receptors come from a human donor with classical Hodgkin lymphoma.

The CDR3 region has the DNA TGTGCCAGCAGTCAACTACAATACAGCACAGATACGCAGTATTTT. This translates into CASSQLQYSTDTQYF. The J gene is TRBJ2-3, the V gene TRBV6-6; D unclear. V was shortened by 5 bases and J by 0 bases, with 12 bases between the two germline ends. The germline V gene has CDR1 MNHNY and CDR2 SVGAGI (reference sequence). The CDR3 is 15 residues long.

The rearrangement joins TRBV30 to TRBJ1-1; 7 bases agree with TRBD1. The CDR3 extends over 14 amino acids. Looked up from germline, CDR1 is GTSNPN and CDR2 is SVGIG (reference sequence). The J segment lost 0 bases and the V segment lost 1 base, leaving 2 bases of the junction unmatched. The DNA of the CDR3 is TGTGCCTGGAGTGAACAGGGGATGAACACTGAAGCTTTCTTT. This gives the protein CAWSEQGMNTEAFF. Complete variable domain (other parts from reference TRBV30 and TRBJ1-1): SQTIHQWPATLVQPVGSPLSLECTVEGTSNPNLYWYRQAAGRGLQLLFYSVGIGQISSEVPQNLSASRPQDRQFILSSKKLLLSDSGFYLCAWSEQGMNTEAFFGQGTRLTVV.

The chain carries TRBV11-3 and TRBJ1-1, with 7 positions matching TRBD1. The V segment lost 5 bases and the J segment 3 bases; nucleotides outside the gene matches: 6. The CDR3 is 14 residues long. CDR1 and CDR2 (germline): SGHNT, YENEEA. The CDR3 loop reads CASSQTGRYTEAFF. Written as DNA, the CDR3 is TGTGCCAGCAGCCAGACAGGGAGGTACACTGAAGCTTTCTTT.

The V gene is TRBV7-2, the J gene TRBJ2-1, with TRBD1 as a possible D gene (5 bases). Trimming removed 2 bases at V and 11 bases at J, with 10 bases between. The CDR3 runs to 12 residues. Germline CDR1 and CDR2: SGHTA and FQGNSA. CDR3 in amino acids: CASSLQGNQQFF. The CDR3 coding sequence is TGTGCCAGCAGCTTACAGGGAAATCAGCAGTTCTTC.

For this clone: The junction differs from germline at one of its ends, possibly a read error. The chain is built from TRBV11-3 and TRBJ2-5, with TRBD2 identical over 12 bases. The CDR3 loop spans 13 amino acids. Germline values: CDR1 SGHNT, CDR2 YENEEA. The CDR3, as DNA: TGTGCCAGCAGCAGAGCTAGCGGGGGGGCCAGTAACTTC. Translation gives CASSRASGGASNF.

The rearrangement uses TRBV28 and TRBJ1-5, with 8 bases that match TRBD1. The CDR3 loop spans 14 amino acids. From germline, CDR1 is MDHEN and CDR2 SYDVKM. V trimming: 6 bases; J trimming: 6 bases; junction bases outside the gene matches: 7. The CDR3 region is CASSNPGGGQPQHF. CDR3 bases: TGTGCCAGCAGCAACCCAGGGGGCGGTCAGCCCCAGCATTTT.

The chain carries TRBV7-3 and TRBJ2-7; D not resolved. Germline V CDR1 and CDR2: SGHTA, FQGTGA. Trimming cost V 5 bases and J 2 bases, with 16 bases left between them. The CDR3 has 15 residues. CDR3 DNA: TGTGCCAGCAGCCCCAACCGGATCACGGCCTACGAGCAGTACTTC. It codes for CASSPNRITAYEQYF.

CDR3 DNA sequence: TGTGCCAGCAGTCAGGGACCCCTTCTGTACGAGCAGTACTTC. It specifies CASSQGPLLYEQYF. The chain employs TRBV6-5 and TRBJ2-7; D might be TRBD1 or TRBD2, each matching 5 bases. The CDR3 is 14 residues long. V lost 5 bases and J 4 bases, leaving 15 bases between the germline ends. The germline gives CDR1 MNHEY, CDR2 SVGAGI.

The chain employs TRBV29-1 and TRBJ1-1; 10 bases line up with TRBD1. The CDR3 runs 13 residues. The junction had 6 bases not matched to a gene; V was cut back by 5 bases and J by 6 bases. CDR1 and CDR2 (germline): SQVTM, ANQGSEA. CDR3 region: CSVRTGGMAEAFF. Written as DNA, the CDR3 is TGCAGCGTTCGGACAGGGGGTATGGCTGAAGCTTTCTTT.

V is TRBV6-1 and J is TRBJ1-2; D not resolved. The ends were cut back, 6 bases at V and 2 bases at J, with 1 base in the middle. CDR1 MNHNS and CDR2 SASEGT come from the germline V gene. The CDR3 runs 10 residues. The CDR3 DNA reads as TGTGCCAGCAGCAACTATGGCTACACCTTC. Protein product: CASSNYGYTF.

The J gene is TRBJ2-2, the V gene TRBV19, with D maybe TRBD2 (7 bases). Trimming cost V 9 bases and J 2 bases, with 19 bases left between them. Germline-derived CDR1 and CDR2 are LNHDA and SQIVND (reference sequence). The length of the CDR3 is 16 residues. CDR3 residues: CASRWDGGTNTGELFF. CDR3 coding DNA: TGTGCCAGCCGATGGGACGGGGGGACAAACACCGGGGAGCTGTTTTTT.

The sample holds a few counts of this clone. CDR3 amino acids: CASSPAGQNTEAFF. The CDR3 DNA reads TGTGCCAGCTCACCGGCAGGGCAGAACACTGAAGCTTTCTTT. This chain joins TRBV18 and TRBJ1-1; D might be TRBD1 (5 bases). The germline gives CDR1 KGHSH, CDR2 LQKENI. This CDR3 has 14 residues. Between the trimmed V and J ends, which lost 3 bases and 1 base, there was a span of 9 bases.

The rearrangement joins TRBV10-2 to TRBJ2-7; 8 bases agree with TRBD1. Germline CDR1 and CDR2: WSHSY and SAAADI. CDR3 length equals 13 residues. V trimming: 6 bases; J trimming: 6 bases; junction bases outside the gene matches: 7. CDR3 amino acids: CASSPSTGVEQYF. As DNA, the CDR3 is TGCGCCAGCAGCCCCTCGACAGGGGTCGAGCAGTACTTC.

This chain uses TRBV30 with TRBJ1-1, with a weak D call TRBD1 (5 bases). V gave up 0 bases and J gave up 5 bases, with 13 bases separating them. The CDR3 is 14 residues long. Germline V lookup: CDR1 GTSNPN, CDR2 SVGIG (reference sequence). Here the CDR3 reads CAWSVGRDGTEAFF. CDR3 in DNA: TGTGCCTGGAGTGTAGGCAGGGACGGGACTGAAGCTTTCTTT.

The CDR3, as DNA: TGTGCCAGCTCACCGGGGGCGGATGGCTACACCTTC. Protein sequence: CASSPGADGYTF. V is TRBV18 and J is TRBJ1-2, with D possibly TRBD1 on 6 matching bases. The germline CDR1 and CDR2 sequences are KGHSH and LQKENI. The CDR3 is 12 residues long. Trimming stripped 3 bases from V and 6 bases from J, with 8 bases between.

CDR3 residues: CASSLEPRSGYGYTF. Here the CDR3 DNA reads TGTGCCAGCAGCTTAGAACCAAGGTCAGGCTATGGCTACACCTTC. The chain employs TRBV7-2 and TRBJ1-2; D is uncertain. V dropped 1 base and J dropped 4 bases, with 13 bases sitting between them. Germline assignment: CDR1 SGHTA and CDR2 FQGNSA. CDR3 length equals 15 residues.

The chain employs TRBV19 and TRBJ2-6; D is unresolved. The CDR3 runs to 14 residues. Germline loops: CDR1 LNHDA, CDR2 SQIVND (reference sequence). Trimming took 8 bases from V and 0 from J, leaving 8 bases between them. The CDR3: CASREASGANVLTF. The CDR3 DNA reads TGTGCCAGTCGTGAAGCCTCTGGGGCCAACGTCCTGACTTTC.

Within the sample, this clone is medium-sized (0.01 to 0.1%). The V and J genes are TRBV2 and TRBJ1-2, with D possibly being TRBD1 (6 bases). This CDR3 is 13 amino acids long. V lost 3 bases and J 5 bases, leaving 10 bases between the germline ends. Germline loops: CDR1 SNHLY, CDR2 FYNNEI. The CDR3 sequence: CASSEQGRYGYTF. The DNA for the CDR3 is TGTGCCAGCAGTGAGCAGGGGAGGTATGGCTACACCTTC.

By proportion, this clone is medium-sized (0.01 to 0.1%). V gene TRBV7-9 combines with J gene TRBJ1-1, with D possibly being TRBD1 (6 bases). There are 15 residues in the CDR3. Germline V gives CDR1 SEHNR, CDR2 FQNEAQ (reference sequence). Trimming stripped 5 bases from V and 0 bases from J, with 13 bases between. CDR3 residues: CASSLKDSLNTEAFF. The CDR3, as DNA: TGTGCCAGCAGCCTCAAGGACAGTTTGAACACTGAAGCTTTCTTT.

The chain recombines TRBV7-9 with TRBJ1-1, with 10 bases identical to TRBD1. Germline CDR1 reads SEHNR; CDR2 reads FQNEAQ (reference sequence). This CDR3 comprises 15 residues. The junction had 7 bases not matched to a gene; V was cut back by 4 bases and J by 5 bases. DNA of the CDR3: TGTGCCAGCAGCTCGAGACAGGGGGCTGGGACTGAAGCTTTCTTT. Translation gives CASSSRQGAGTEAFF.

The CDR3 nucleotides are TGTGCCAGCTCACCGGACAGCTTCTCTGGAAACACCATATATTTT. Translating it yields CASSPDSFSGNTIYF. The chain is built from TRBV18 and TRBJ1-3; maybe TRBD1 (6 bases). There are 15 residues in the CDR3. The ends were cut back, 3 bases at V and 0 bases at J, with 9 bases in the middle. The germline V gene has CDR1 KGHSH and CDR2 LQKENI.

The V and J genes are TRBV6-6 and TRBJ2-4; D may be TRBD2 (5 bases). The CDR3 runs 13 residues. Trimming took 0 bases from V and 8 from J, leaving 8 bases between them. From germline, CDR1 is MNHNY and CDR2 SVGAGI (reference sequence). The CDR3 loop is CASSYSRGDIQYF. CDR3 DNA: TGTGCCAGCAGTTACTCTCGGGGAGACATTCAGTACTTC.

This chain connects TRBV5-1 to TRBJ1-1, with TRBD1 matching 7 bases. This CDR3 region has 14 residues. Germline assignment: CDR1 SGHRS and CDR2 YFSETQ. J was trimmed by 1 base and V by 3 bases; bases with no gene match: 3. The CDR3 DNA sequence: TGCGCCAGCAGCTCGGGACAGCCGAACACTGAAGCTTTCTTT. This encodes CASSSGQPNTEAFF.

This clone came up once. The V and J genes are TRBV6-6 and TRBJ1-3, with D possibly being TRBD1 (5 bases). This CDR3 comprises 15 residues. V dropped 3 bases and J dropped 4 bases, with 13 bases sitting between them. In germline, CDR1 is MNHNY, CDR2 SVGAGI (reference sequence). The chain's CDR3 is CASSYPRGRGNTIYF. The CDR3 region has the DNA TGTGCCAGCAGTTATCCGAGGGGCCGGGGAAACACCATATATTTT.

The chain employs TRBV7-3 and TRBJ2-7, with D maybe TRBD2 (5 bases). CDR1 is SGHTA and CDR2 is FQGTGA in the germline V gene. V was pared by 1 base and J by 6 bases, with 16 bases between. The CDR3 loop spans 15 amino acids. The CDR3 protein is CASSLRAGVVSEQYF. The CDR3 DNA reads as TGTGCCAGCAGCTTAAGGGCCGGGGTCGTCTCCGAGCAGTACTTC. Using reference TRBV7-3 and TRBJ2-7 for the parts outside the CDR3, the full variable domain is GAGVSQTPSNKVTEKGKYVELRCDPISGHTALYWYRQSLGQGPEFLIYFQGTGAADDSGLPNDRFFAVRPEGSVSTLKIQRTERGDSAVYLCASSLRAGVVSEQYFGPGTRLTVT.

This clone occurred once. The chain links TRBV18 to TRBJ1-5; D is undetermined. CDR1 is KGHSH, CDR2 LQKENI, per germline. CDR3 length equals 18 residues. Deletions cut 4 bases from V and 1 base from J, with 20 bases between. CDR3 in amino acids: CASSQLASDRSSNQPQHF. The DNA for the CDR3 is TGTGCCAGCTCACAATTAGCCTCTGACCGCTCCAGCAATCAGCCCCAGCATTTT.

The J gene is TRBJ2-1, the V gene TRBV27; 8 bases are shared with TRBD1. Germline CDR1 is MNHEY and CDR2 is SMNVEV (reference sequence). V was clipped by 6 bases and J by 4 bases; unmatched bases: 14. The CDR3 is 17 residues long. The CDR3 region is CASRLVSLRDRYNEQFF. The CDR3 nucleotides read TGTGCCAGCAGATTAGTCTCATTAAGGGACAGGTACAATGAGCAGTTCTTC.